A single sample is the source of the 19 T cell receptor beta chains below, sequenced in a study of T cell changes during pregnancy in multiple sclerosis. The data were produced by immunoSEQ multiplex PCR, yet TCRdb's version contains in-frame clones alone and is incomplete. Here the sample spans about 89,000 clones, approximately 95% being singletons. Sequenced material: peripheral blood, taken after pregnancy. Receptors originate from a female donor in good health, enrolled as a control in a pregnancy study.

The chain is built from TRBV28 and TRBJ2-3; 11 bases fit TRBD2. Germline lookup yields CDR1 MDHEN and CDR2 SYDVKM. J lost 2 bases, V lost 6 bases, and 10 bases had no gene match. The CDR3 extends over 17 amino acids. CDR3: CASSPPLAGGPTDTQYF. Here the CDR3 DNA reads TGTGCCAGCAGCCCGCCCCTAGCGGGAGGCCCCACAGATACGCAGTATTTT.

The chain links TRBV7-9 to TRBJ2-5; D is possibly TRBD2 (5 bases). Looked up from germline, CDR1 is SEHNR and CDR2 is FQNEAQ (reference sequence). CDR3 length: 15 residues. V lost 5 bases and J 2 bases, leaving 15 bases between the germline ends. The CDR3 protein is CASSKPPRVQETQYF. Written as DNA, the CDR3 is TGTGCCAGCAGCAAACCGCCGAGGGTTCAAGAGACCCAGTACTTC.

This chain uses TRBV9 with TRBJ2-2; TRBD1 agrees at 8 bases. Germline CDR1 and CDR2: SGDLS and YYNGEE. The CDR3 sequence is 17 residues long. The trim removed 4 bases at V and 3 bases at J, leaving 11 bases unmatched. The CDR3 loop reads CASSQKGRGHDTGELFF. The CDR3 DNA is TGTGCCAGCAGCCAAAAGGGCAGGGGGCATGACACCGGGGAGCTGTTTTTT.

This sequence joins TRBV29-1 and TRBJ2-7; 7 nucleotides agree with TRBD1. This CDR3 is built from 14 residues. Germline CDR1 and CDR2: SQVTM and ANQGSEA. Trimming took 6 bases from V and 0 from J; bases not matched to a gene: 8. For the CDR3, the DNA is TGCAGCGTGGCTGACAGGGTCTTCTCCTACGAGCAGTACTTC. It translates to CSVADRVFSYEQYF.

The genes are TRBV6-5 and TRBJ1-2; D is ambiguous. This CDR3 contains 14 residues. Looked up from germline, CDR1 is MNHEY and CDR2 is SVGAGI. V lost 4 bases, J lost 4 bases, and 13 bases lay in between. The CDR3 sequence is CASSLEVGSYGYTF. The CDR3 DNA sequence: TGTGCCAGCAGTTTGGAGGTTGGTTCCTATGGCTACACCTTC.

The gene calls are TRBV7-9 and TRBJ1-4, with D perhaps TRBD1 (5 bases). The V end was cut by 5 bases, the J end by 8 bases, with 15 bases between. The CDR3 sequence is 14 residues long. CDR1 is SEHNR and CDR2 is FQNEAQ in the germline V gene (reference sequence). CDR3 amino acids: CASSDTGGEEKLFF. The CDR3 nucleotides are TGTGCCAGCAGCGACACGGGAGGGGAGGAAAAACTGTTTTTT.

This sequence joins TRBV27 and TRBJ1-5, with D possibly matching TRBD1 (5 bases). The germline gives CDR1 MNHEY, CDR2 SMNVEV (reference sequence). Trimming cost V 3 bases and J 2 bases, with 11 bases left between them. The length of the CDR3 is 15 residues. CDR3 sequence reads: CASSLAGEGNQPQHF. The CDR3 DNA reads TGTGCCAGCAGTTTGGCGGGGGAAGGCAATCAGCCCCAGCATTTT.

The V gene is TRBV18, the J gene TRBJ2-1; no clear D gene. Germline V CDR1 and CDR2: KGHSH, LQKENI. The V and J ends lost 6 bases and 7 bases respectively, with 13 bases between them. This CDR3 is built from 13 residues. The CDR3 sequence: CASSGETLNEQFF. DNA for the CDR3: TGTGCCAGCTCCGGAGAGACGCTTAATGAGCAGTTCTTC.

The sample holds a few counts of this clone. The gene calls are TRBV7-6 and TRBJ1-5; D not resolved. Germline V gene sequence: CDR1 SGHVS, CDR2 FNYEAQ. The V gene lost 4 bases and the J gene lost 6 bases, with 10 bases spanning the gap. The CDR3 is made up of 13 amino acids. CDR3 bases: TGTGCCAGCAGCTCATATAGAGGTCAGCCCCAGCATTTT. Amino acids: CASSSYRGQPQHF.

The V call is TRBV7-2, the J call TRBJ2-7; tentatively, D is TRBD1 (6 bases). This CDR3 is built from 16 residues. Germline V gene sequence: CDR1 SGHTA, CDR2 FQGNSA. Trimming removed 1 base at V and 5 bases at J, with 18 bases between. CDR3 bases: TGTGCCAGCAGCTTAGGGGGTTCCGGGACAATCAACGAGCAGTACTTC. As protein: CASSLGGSGTINEQYF.

With regard to this clone: A junction end diverges from the germline sequence, so it may reflect a read error. The chain combines TRBV7-7 with TRBJ2-2; D perhaps matches TRBD2 (5 bases). The CDR3 has 16 residues. Germline V gene data show CDR1 as SSHAT and CDR2 as FNYEAQ (reference sequence). This chain's CDR3 is CASSLNPPDGAGELFF. As DNA, the CDR3 is TGTGCTAGCAGCTTAAACCCGCCCGACGGGGCCGGGGAGCTGTTTTTT.

V is TRBV10-1 and J is TRBJ2-3; 10 nucleotides match TRBD1. V shed 10 bases, J shed 3 bases, and the junction held 7 bases outside the gene matches. Germline values: CDR1 WNHNN, CDR2 SYGVQD (reference sequence). There are 14 residues in the CDR3. The CDR3 sequence is CANSQGQGTDTQYF. The CDR3 nucleotides read TGCGCCAACTCCCAGGGACAGGGGACAGATACGCAGTATTTT.

This clone was seen a single time. J is TRBJ1-1 and V is TRBV27, with 8 bases matching TRBD1. Trimming removed 4 bases from V and 7 bases from J; junction bases left unmatched: 17. Germline-derived CDR1 and CDR2 are MNHEY and SMNVEV (reference sequence). The CDR3 sequence is 17 residues long. CDR3 sequence reads: CASSSYPQRLGQVEAFF. CDR3 sequence (DNA): TGTGCCAGCAGTTCCTATCCCCAAAGGTTGGGACAGGTTGAAGCTTTCTTT.

This clone was recorded only once. The V and J genes are TRBV7-9 and TRBJ1-2, with D possibly being TRBD1 (5 bases). The CDR3 has 14 amino acids. Germline CDR1 is SEHNR and CDR2 is FQNEAQ (reference sequence). The ends were cut back, 3 bases at V and 7 bases at J, with 15 bases in the middle. CDR3: CASSFEGREVGYTF. The CDR3 DNA follows: TGTGCCAGCAGCTTCGAGGGGAGGGAAGTTGGCTACACCTTC.

This chain links TRBV29-1 with TRBJ2-1; D perhaps matches TRBD1 (6 bases). Trimming shortened V by 7 bases and J by 13 bases, and 14 bases separated the two germline ends. The CDR3 has 10 amino acids. Germline V gene data show CDR1 as SQVTM and CDR2 as ANQGSEA. In DNA, the CDR3 is TGCAGCGCTAACTGGGACACTCAGTTCTTC. As protein: CSANWDTQFF.

V gene TRBV4-2 combines with J gene TRBJ2-7, with 12 bases identical to TRBD2. V lost 1 base, J lost 4 bases, and 8 bases stayed unmatched. Germline CDR1 and CDR2: LGHNA and YNFKEQ. This CDR3 is 17 amino acids long. The CDR3 bases are TGTGCCAGCAGCCAAGGAACGGGACTAGCGGGCGAGTACGAGCAGTACTTC. It yields the protein CASSQGTGLAGEYEQYF.

This sequence joins TRBV4-1 and TRBJ2-5; 7 bases are a match to TRBD1. Germline V CDR1 and CDR2: MGHRA, YSYEKL. V was clipped by 1 base and J by 1 base; unmatched bases: 0. The CDR3 has 14 amino acids. The CDR3 spells CASSQGDSQETQYF. The CDR3 region has the DNA TGCGCCAGCAGCCAAGGGGACAGCCAAGAGACCCAGTACTTC.

V gene TRBV6-5 combines with J gene TRBJ2-7, with 8 bases lining up with TRBD1. The V gene's germline CDR1 is MNHEY and CDR2 SVGAGI. The ends lost 6 bases at V and 11 bases at J; junction bases unmatched: 15. The CDR3 extends over 14 amino acids. This chain's CDR3 is CASSRPSGQGDKYF. CDR3 sequence (DNA): TGTGCCAGCAGCCGACCCAGCGGACAGGGAGATAAGTACTTC.

This clone is a singleton in its sample. V gene TRBV20-1 combines with J gene TRBJ1-2, with 7 bases aligning to TRBD1. The CDR3 totals 11 residues. Germline-derived CDR1 and CDR2 are DFQATT and SNEGSKA (reference sequence). V trimming: 6 bases; J trimming: 6 bases; junction bases outside the gene matches: 4. CDR3 coding DNA: TGCAGTGCGGGAGACAGGGATGGCTACACCTTC. Encoded protein: CSAGDRDGYTF.